This is a list of T cell receptor beta chains from one sample in a study of shared clonotypes between healthy human individuals. Using immunoSEQ multiplex PCR, the repertoire was profiled, and TCRdb retains in-frame clones only, with some absent. The sample includes around 1.9 million clones, approximately 94% of them seen just once. Specimen: naive CD8+ T cells from PBMCs. Source of these receptors: a man between 18 and 29 years old in good health. Some clones in this sample may be carry-over from other donors' samples. Each CDR3 is given with its conserved first and last residue. D genes are given only for firm matches. Expanded clones are given a class, and other clones once, few, many or no size at all.

TRBD1	TRBJ1-2	-	TRBV28	CASSAESPGRGDGYTF	TGTGCCAGCAGTGCCGAATCCCCTGGCAGGGGGGACGGCTACACCTTC
TRBD1	TRBJ2-7	-	TRBV29-1	CSAMTGFYEQYF	TGCAGCGCCATGACAGGGTTCTACGAGCAGTACTTC
TRBD1	TRBJ2-2	-	TRBV19	CASSMGTGVAGELFF	TGTGCCAGTAGTATGGGGACAGGGGTCGCCGGGGAGCTGTTTTTT
-	TRBJ1-5	once	TRBV10-3	CAISESSGQPQHF	TGTGCCATCAGTGAGTCGAGTGGTCAGCCCCAGCATTTT
-	TRBJ2-1	-	TRBV7-2	CASSLDRWGEQFF	TGTGCCAGCAGCTTAGACCGATGGGGTGAGCAGTTCTTC
-	TRBJ2-7	-	TRBV9	CASSVGSSTYEQYF	TGTGCCAGCAGCGTAGGGAGTTCGACCTACGAGCAGTACTTC
TRBD1	TRBJ2-7	once	TRBV9	CASSESGTGIGEQYF	TGTGCCAGCAGCGAATCTGGGACAGGGATTGGGGAGCAGTACTTC
-	TRBJ1-2	-	TRBV6-5	CASSYDRDGYGYTF	TGTGCCAGCAGTTACGACCGGGACGGCTATGGCTACACCTTC
TRBD1	TRBJ2-3	-	TRBV13	CASSSRTGRTDTQYF	TGTGCCAGCAGCTCCCGGACAGGGAGGACAGATACGCAGTATTTT
-	TRBJ1-4	-	TRBV7-9	CASSLALHRGKLFF	TGTGCCAGCAGCTTAGCCTTACATCGTGGAAAACTGTTTTTT
-	TRBJ2-7	-	TRBV5-1	CASSGAPAYEQYF	TGCGCCAGCAGCGGTGCTCCTGCCTACGAGCAGTACTTC
-	TRBJ2-1	-	TRBV5-6	CASSPRAVYNEQFF	TGTGCCAGCAGCCCTCGGGCGGTCTACAATGAGCAGTTCTTC
TRBD1	TRBJ2-7	-	TRBV6-1	CAATTLGTDGEQYF	TGTGCCGCAACGACCTTAGGGACAGACGGCGAGCAGTACTTC
TRBD1	TRBJ2-2	-	TRBV9	CASSVDRQGLYTGELFF	TGTGCCAGCAGCGTTGACCGACAGGGGTTATACACCGGGGAGCTGTTTTTT
-	TRBJ2-7	once	TRBV11-3	CASSLDRMYF	TGTGCCAGCAGCTTAGATAGAATGTACTTC
TRBD1	TRBJ1-4	-	TRBV19	CASSTDREGSNEKLFF	TGTGCCAGTAGTACCGACAGGGAGGGATCTAATGAAAAACTGTTTTTT
-	TRBJ1-3	-	TRBV15	CATSREVRQNSGNTIYF	TGTGCCACCAGCAGAGAAGTACGGCAGAACTCTGGAAACACCATATATTTT
-	TRBJ2-2	once	TRBV4-1	CASSQDRANTGELFF	TGCGCCAGCAGCCAAGACAGGGCGAACACCGGGGAGCTGTTTTTT
TRBD2	TRBJ2-1	-	TRBV10-1	CASSSPGTRNEQFF	TGCGCCAGCAGTAGTCCCGGGACTAGGAATGAGCAGTTCTTC
-	TRBJ2-5	-	TRBV28	CASSLFEGTQYF	TGTGCCAGCAGTTTATTTGAGGGGACCCAGTACTTC
-	TRBJ2-7	-	TRBV27	CASSNVPRDLIDEQYF	TGTGCCAGCAGTAATGTTCCCCGGGACCTAATCGACGAGCAGTACTTC
TRBD2	TRBJ2-7	-	TRBV4-2	CASSQWGGRDSYEQYF	TGTGCCAGCAGCCAATGGGGCGGGAGGGACTCCTACGAGCAGTACTTC
-	TRBJ1-3	-	TRBV2	CATLQSSGNTIYF	TGTGCCACCTTACAGTCCTCTGGAAACACCATATATTTT
-	TRBJ2-5	-	TRBV7-9	CTSSLGALIQETQYF	TGTACCAGCAGCTTAGGTGCCCTTATCCAAGAGACCCAGTACTTC
-	TRBJ2-1	once	TRBV27	CASSRGPFSYNEQFF	TGTGCCAGCAGCCGGGGGCCCTTCTCCTACAATGAGCAGTTCTTC
-	TRBJ2-1	once	TRBV9	CASSVGRNEQFF	TGTGCCAGCAGCGTAGGGAGAAATGAGCAGTTCTTC
-	TRBJ2-2	-	TRBV6-5	CASSYGGTGELFF	TGTGCCAGCAGTTATGGGGGCACCGGGGAGCTGTTTTTT
-	TRBJ2-1	-	TRBV30	CAWSGWRSDNEQFF	TGTGCCTGGAGTGGATGGCGGAGCGACAATGAGCAGTTCTTC
TRBD2	TRBJ2-3	-	TRBV2	CAGWGLAGVGGTDTQYF	TGTGCCGGATGGGGACTAGCGGGAGTTGGCGGCACAGATACGCAGTATTTT
-	TRBJ2-7	-	TRBV28	CASSLHESYEQYF	TGTGCCAGCAGTTTACACGAAAGCTACGAGCAGTACTTC
-	TRBJ1-5	few	TRBV25-1	CASSEFGEGDQPQHF	TGTGCCAGCAGTGAATTCGGGGAGGGCGATCAGCCCCAGCATTTT
TRBD1	TRBJ2-7	-	TRBV27	CASSPRVGRGLNEQYF	TGTGCCAGCAGCCCCAGAGTGGGCAGGGGGCTAAACGAGCAGTACTTC
TRBD1	TRBJ1-1	-	TRBV7-8	CASSSRDRGTEAFF	TGTGCCAGCAGCTCCCGGGACAGGGGGACTGAAGCTTTCTTT
-	TRBJ2-5	-	TRBV7-9	CASSVETQYF	TGTGCCAGCTCCGTCGAGACCCAGTACTTC
-	TRBJ2-3	few	TRBV7-9	CASSFKDTQYF	TGTGCCAGCAGCTTCAAAGATACGCAGTATTTT
-	TRBJ1-2	-	TRBV29-1	CSVEVSRPGNYGYTF	TGCAGCGTTGAAGTTTCCCGTCCCGGAAACTATGGCTACACCTTC
TRBD2	TRBJ2-1	-	TRBV2	CASSGGLATYNEQFF	TGTGCCAGCAGCGGGGGACTAGCCACCTACAATGAGCAGTTCTTC
TRBD1	TRBJ1-5	-	TRBV10-3	CAISDQGARSYGNQPQHF	TGTGCCATCAGTGACCAGGGGGCGAGAAGCTATGGCAATCAGCCCCAGCATTTT
TRBD1	TRBJ2-5	-	TRBV5-4	CASSLVDTGAETQYF	TGTGCCAGCAGCTTGGTTGATACAGGGGCAGAGACCCAGTACTTC
TRBD1	TRBJ1-1	-	TRBV6-1	CASSVYRGQMNTEAFF	TGTGCCAGCAGTGTATACAGGGGGCAGATGAACACTGAAGCTTTCTTT
TRBD2	TRBJ2-7	-	TRBV5-8	CASRLAGVEQYF	TGTGCCAGCAGATTGGCGGGGGTCGAGCAGTACTTC
TRBD1	TRBJ2-7	-	TRBV9	CASSVGGGTGIAEQYF	TGTGCCAGCAGCGTAGGGGGCGGGACAGGGATTGCCGAGCAGTACTTC
-	TRBJ2-7	-	TRBV2	CASRDITYEQYF	TGTGCCAGCAGGGACATCACCTACGAGCAGTACTTC
TRBD2	TRBJ2-3	-	TRBV13	CASSQRDGGTDTQYF	TGTGCCAGCAGCCAGCGGGACGGGGGCACAGATACGCAGTATTTT
TRBD2	TRBJ2-7	-	TRBV2	CASSGGLAVLGEQYF	TGTGCCAGCAGTGGGGGACTAGCGGTCCTCGGAGAGCAGTACTTC
-	TRBJ2-1	-	TRBV6-5	CASSPWGPTYNEQFF	TGTGCCAGCAGCCCTTGGGGCCCGACCTACAATGAGCAGTTCTTC
TRBD1	TRBJ2-1	-	TRBV5-8	CASSLGTGGYNEQFF	TGTGCCAGCAGCTTGGGGACAGGGGGCTACAATGAGCAGTTCTTC
-	TRBJ2-6	once	TRBV5-6	CASSLEQGLFGNVLTF	TGTGCCAGCAGCTTGGAACAGGGACTCTTCGGCAACGTCCTGACTTTC
-	TRBJ2-7	-	TRBV14	CASSQDRNRLYEQYF	TGTGCCAGCAGCCAAGATAGAAACAGACTATACGAGCAGTACTTC
-	TRBJ1-1	-	TRBV6-5	CASSPQGLNTEAFF	TGTGCCAGCTCCCCCCAGGGCTTGAACACTGAAGCTTTCTTT
-	TRBJ2-1	-	TRBV27	CASSLFLYNEQFF	TGTGCCAGCAGTTTATTCCTCTACAATGAGCAGTTCTTC
-	TRBJ2-1	-	TRBV7-9	CASGISRGAGNNEQFF	TGTGCCAGCGGAATCTCCCGCGGGGCTGGAAACAATGAGCAGTTCTTC
TRBD1	TRBJ2-6	-	TRBV6-1	CASSDRDREAGANVLTF	TGTGCCAGCAGTGACCGGGACAGGGAAGCTGGGGCCAACGTCCTGACTTTC
-	TRBJ2-7	-	TRBV9	CASSVAGFNNEQYF	TGTGCCAGCAGCGTAGCAGGGTTCAACAACGAGCAGTACTTC
-	TRBJ2-5	-	TRBV29-1	CSVEDRGGMETQYF	TGCAGCGTTGAAGATCGGGGCGGGATGGAGACCCAGTACTTC
TRBD1	TRBJ1-4	-	TRBV28	CASSPGGEREKLFF	TGTGCCAGCAGCCCAGGGGGCGAACGGGAAAAACTGTTTTTT
-	TRBJ2-4	once	TRBV29-1	CSVEYPGQLANIQYF	TGCAGCGTTGAATATCCGGGACAATTGGCCAACATTCAGTACTTC